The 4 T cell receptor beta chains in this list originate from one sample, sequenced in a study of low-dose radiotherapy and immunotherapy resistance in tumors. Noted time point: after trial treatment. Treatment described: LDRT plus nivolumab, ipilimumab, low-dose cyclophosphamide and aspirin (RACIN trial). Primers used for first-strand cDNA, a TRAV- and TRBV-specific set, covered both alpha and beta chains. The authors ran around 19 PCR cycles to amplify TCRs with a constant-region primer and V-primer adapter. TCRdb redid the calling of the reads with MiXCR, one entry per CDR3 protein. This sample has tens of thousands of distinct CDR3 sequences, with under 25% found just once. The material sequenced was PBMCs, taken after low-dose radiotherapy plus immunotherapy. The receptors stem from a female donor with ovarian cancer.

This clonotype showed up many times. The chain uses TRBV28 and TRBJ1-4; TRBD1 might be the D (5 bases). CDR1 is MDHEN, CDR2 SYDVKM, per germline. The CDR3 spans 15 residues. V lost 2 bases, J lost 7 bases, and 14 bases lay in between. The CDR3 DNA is TGTGCCAGCAGTTTAATAAGTGGGACTGGTGAAAAACTGTTTTTT. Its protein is CASSLISGTGEKLFF.

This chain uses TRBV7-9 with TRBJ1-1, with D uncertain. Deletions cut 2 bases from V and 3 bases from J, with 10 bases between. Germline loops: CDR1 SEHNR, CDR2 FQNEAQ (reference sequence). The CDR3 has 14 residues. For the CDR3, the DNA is TGTGCCAGCAGCTTAAAGGGAGGCGACACTGAAGCTTTCTTT. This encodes CASSLKGGDTEAFF. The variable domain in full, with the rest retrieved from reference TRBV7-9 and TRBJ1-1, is DTGVSQNPRHKITKRGQNVTFRCDPISEHNRLYWYRQTLGQGPEFLTYFQNEAQLEKSRLLSDRFSAERPKGSFSTLEIQRTEQGDSAMYLCASSLKGGDTEAFFGQGTRLTVV.

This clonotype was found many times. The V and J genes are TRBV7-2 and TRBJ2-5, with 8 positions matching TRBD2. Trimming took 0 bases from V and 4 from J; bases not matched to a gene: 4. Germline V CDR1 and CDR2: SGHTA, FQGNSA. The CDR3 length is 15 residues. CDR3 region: CASSLAALAGETQYF. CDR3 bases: TGTGCCAGCAGCTTAGCAGCCCTAGCGGGAGAGACCCAGTACTTC.

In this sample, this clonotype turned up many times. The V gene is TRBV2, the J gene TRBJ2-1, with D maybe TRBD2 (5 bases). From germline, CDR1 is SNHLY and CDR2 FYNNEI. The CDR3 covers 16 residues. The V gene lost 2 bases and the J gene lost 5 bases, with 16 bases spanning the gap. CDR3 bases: TGTGCCAGCAGTGAACGGGATCCCCGACTCCACAATGAGCAGTTCTTC. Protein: CASSERDPRLHNEQFF.